This TCR beta chain was retrieved from a study of molecular identifiers for immune sequencing clone quantification. Previously reported methods and listed TCR primers produced the bulk TCR libraries. One entry per CDR3 protein results from TCRdb running MiXCR on the PCR reads. This table has about 640,000 distinct CDR3 sequences, 15% to 20% appearing once. This clonotype was counted at least ten times. Its specificity is unknown. Overall study findings and caveats: Shared barcodes on identical TCR molecules could underestimate the sizes of highly expanded clones. Over 98% of effector molecules, but under 1% in naive cells, were held by clones with more than 20 RNA copies.

The clonotype comes from a human donor in good health. Some libraries in this study had Jurkat cell RNA spiked in. Sequenced sample: naive CD8+ T cells from blood, with Jurkat cell RNA spiked in. The sample's subset: FACS-sorted CD8+CD4-CCR7+CD45RA+ naive T cells.

The CDR3 bases are TGCAGCGTCCCTAAAAACCAAGAGACCCAGTACTTC. This encodes CSVPKNQETQYF. The chain combines TRBV29-1 with TRBJ2-5; no firm D call. V was pared by 6 bases and J by 0 bases, with 8 bases between. Germline CDR1 and CDR2: SQVTM and ANQGSEA. The CDR3 has 12 amino acids.